This is a list of T cell receptor beta chains from one sample in a study of identical twins. TCRdb re-called the 5' RACE reads through MiXCR, storing one row per CDR3 protein. The table lists 220,000 or so distinct CDR3 sequences, roughly 7% of them singletons. These data also featured in a second study, about yellow fever vaccine responses in identical twins.

Sequences were obtained from memory (CD45RO+) T cells sorted from blood. The receptors were gathered from a woman aged 18-29 years in good health. Both conserved end residues are part of each CDR3. D genes are given only for firm matches. Clone size, where shown, is once, few, many, or a class for clones that have expanded.

j_call: TRBJ2-3; v_call: TRBV12-3/TRBV12-4; d_call: TRBD2; clone_size: many; cdr3_aa: CASSSGASTDTQYF; cdr3_nt: TGTGCCAGCAGTAGCGGGGCTAGCACAGATACGCAGTATTTT
j_call: TRBJ2-4; v_call: TRBV12-3/TRBV12-4; d_call: TRBD1; clone_size: NA; cdr3_aa: CASRETGTSKNIQYF; cdr3_nt: TGTGCCAGCAGGGAGACAGGGACGTCAAAAAACATTCAGTACTTC
j_call: TRBJ1-1; v_call: TRBV27; d_call: NA; clone_size: few; cdr3_aa: CASSLKQGLEGTEAFF; cdr3_nt: TGTGCCAGCAGTTTGAAGCAGGGATTAGAAGGCACTGAAGCTTTCTTT
j_call: TRBJ2-3; v_call: TRBV20-1; d_call: NA; clone_size: few; cdr3_aa: CSARGLTPDTQYF; cdr3_nt: TGCAGTGCTAGGGGGCTAACACCCGATACGCAGTATTTT
j_call: TRBJ2-1; v_call: TRBV10-1; d_call: NA; clone_size: few; cdr3_aa: CASSELGLSEQFF; cdr3_nt: TGCGCCAGCAGTGAACTTGGGCTGTCTGAGCAGTTCTTC
j_call: TRBJ1-2; v_call: TRBV6-1; d_call: NA; clone_size: NA; cdr3_aa: CASSLKTTDRRAGYTF; cdr3_nt: TGTGCCAGCAGCCTCAAGACGACCGACAGAAGAGCTGGCTACACCTTC
j_call: TRBJ1-6; v_call: TRBV5-6; d_call: TRBD1; clone_size: few; cdr3_aa: CASSKKTGLLGSPLHF; cdr3_nt: TGTGCCAGCAGTAAGAAGACAGGGTTATTAGGTTCACCCCTCCACTTT
j_call: TRBJ1-3; v_call: TRBV11-2; d_call: NA; clone_size: many; cdr3_aa: CASSLISLRPGNTIYF; cdr3_nt: TGTGCCAGCAGCTTAATTTCCCTACGGCCCGGAAACACCATATATTTT
j_call: TRBJ2-1; v_call: TRBV4-2; d_call: NA; clone_size: many; cdr3_aa: CASSQDRDTEQFF; cdr3_nt: TGTGCCAGCAGCCAAGATCGGGACACTGAGCAGTTCTTC
j_call: TRBJ2-2; v_call: TRBV11-2; d_call: NA; clone_size: many; cdr3_aa: CASSLDGGTLTGELFF; cdr3_nt: TGTGCCAGCAGCTTAGATGGTGGGACACTCACCGGGGAGCTGTTTTTT
j_call: TRBJ2-1; v_call: TRBV12-3/TRBV12-4; d_call: TRBD2; clone_size: many; cdr3_aa: CASKPSGGAAYNEQFF; cdr3_nt: TGTGCCAGCAAACCTAGCGGGGGGGCCGCCTACAATGAGCAGTTCTTC
j_call: TRBJ2-7; v_call: TRBV3-1; d_call: NA; clone_size: few; cdr3_aa: CASSQVRDEQYF; cdr3_nt: TGTGCCAGCAGCCAAGTCAGGGACGAGCAGTACTTC
j_call: TRBJ2-1; v_call: TRBV3-1; d_call: NA; clone_size: few; cdr3_aa: CASSPKSVNEQFF; cdr3_nt: TGTGCCAGCAGCCCGAAGAGTGTCAATGAGCAGTTCTTC
j_call: TRBJ1-1; v_call: TRBV11-2; d_call: TRBD1; clone_size: few; cdr3_aa: CASSPGQAYPEAFF; cdr3_nt: TGTGCCAGCAGCCCGGGACAGGCTTACCCTGAAGCTTTCTTT
j_call: TRBJ2-2; v_call: TRBV7-9; d_call: NA; clone_size: NA; cdr3_aa: CASRWSGGTRRPGELFF; cdr3_nt: TGTGCCAGCAGATGGAGCGGTGGCACCCGCCGACCCGGGGAGCTGTTTTTT
j_call: TRBJ1-1; v_call: TRBV20-1; d_call: TRBD1; clone_size: many; cdr3_aa: CSARDPEQASGGTEAFF; cdr3_nt: TGCAGTGCTAGAGATCCAGAGCAGGCGTCAGGGGGCACTGAAGCTTTCTTT
j_call: TRBJ2-3; v_call: TRBV27; d_call: TRBD2; clone_size: few; cdr3_aa: CASSLWRGLTSGQLFSTDTQYF; cdr3_nt: TGTGCCAGCAGTTTATGGCGGGGTCTGACTAGCGGACAATTATTTAGCACAGATACGCAGTATTTT
j_call: TRBJ1-5; v_call: TRBV7-2; d_call: NA; clone_size: NA; cdr3_aa: CASSLDRVRNQPQHF; cdr3_nt: TGTGCCAGCAGCTTAGACAGGGTCCGCAATCAGCCCCAGCATTTT
j_call: TRBJ1-2; v_call: TRBV7-9; d_call: TRBD1; clone_size: many; cdr3_aa: CASSSDRDYGYTF; cdr3_nt: TGTGCCAGCAGCTCCGACAGGGACTATGGCTACACCTTC
j_call: TRBJ1-1; v_call: TRBV3-1; d_call: NA; clone_size: few; cdr3_aa: CASSQGGGYTEAFF; cdr3_nt: TGTGCCAGCAGCCAGGGGGGCGGTTACACTGAAGCTTTCTTT
j_call: TRBJ2-3; v_call: TRBV7-9; d_call: NA; clone_size: NA; cdr3_aa: CASSLDGGRNTQYF; cdr3_nt: TGTGCCAGCAGCTTAGACGGTGGGAGAAATACGCAGTATTTT
j_call: TRBJ2-4; v_call: TRBV11-2; d_call: NA; clone_size: NA; cdr3_aa: CASSLDTPGPTYF; cdr3_nt: TGTGCCAGCAGCTTAGATACCCCGGGACCTACGTACTTC
j_call: TRBJ2-3; v_call: TRBV11-2; d_call: NA; clone_size: few; cdr3_aa: CASSQMGLGTDTQYF; cdr3_nt: TGTGCCAGCAGCCAAATGGGGCTTGGCACAGATACGCAGTATTTT
j_call: TRBJ1-2; v_call: TRBV6-1; d_call: NA; clone_size: NA; cdr3_aa: CASSTGPGMYGYTF; cdr3_nt: TGTGCCAGCAGCACAGGGCCAGGGATGTATGGCTACACCTTC
j_call: TRBJ2-5; v_call: TRBV29-1; d_call: TRBD2; clone_size: NA; cdr3_aa: CSVEDPTSGRAEETQYF; cdr3_nt: TGCAGCGTCGAAGACCCAACTAGCGGGAGGGCCGAAGAGACCCAGTACTTC
j_call: TRBJ2-2; v_call: TRBV5-4; d_call: NA; clone_size: NA; cdr3_aa: CASSLREGELFF; cdr3_nt: TGTGCCAGCAGCTTGCGTGAGGGGGAGCTGTTTTTT
j_call: TRBJ2-1; v_call: TRBV3-1; d_call: TRBD2; clone_size: many; cdr3_aa: CASSQGGSSYNEQFF; cdr3_nt: TGTGCCAGCAGCCAAGGCGGGAGCTCCTACAATGAGCAGTTCTTC
j_call: TRBJ2-1; v_call: TRBV19; d_call: NA; clone_size: few; cdr3_aa: CASSISSGFEQFF; cdr3_nt: TGTGCCAGTAGTATATCCTCAGGGTTTGAGCAGTTCTTC
j_call: TRBJ1-1; v_call: TRBV5-1; d_call: NA; clone_size: few; cdr3_aa: CASSPWGGGTEAFF; cdr3_nt: TGCGCCAGCAGCCCTTGGGGTGGGGGCACTGAAGCTTTCTTT
j_call: TRBJ2-1; v_call: TRBV7-6; d_call: TRBD2; clone_size: few; cdr3_aa: CASSLAGGLWERTYNEQFF; cdr3_nt: TGTGCCAGCAGCTTAGCGGGGGGGTTGTGGGAGAGGACCTACAATGAGCAGTTCTTC
j_call: TRBJ2-1; v_call: TRBV29-1; d_call: TRBD1; clone_size: many; cdr3_aa: CSALTRDRGFNEQFF; cdr3_nt: TGCAGCGCCCTGACGCGGGACAGGGGGTTCAATGAGCAGTTCTTC
j_call: TRBJ1-3; v_call: TRBV7-2; d_call: NA; clone_size: NA; cdr3_aa: CASSPGAVSGNTIYF; cdr3_nt: TGTGCCAGCAGCCCCGGGGCGGTATCTGGAAACACCATATATTTT